This T cell receptor (beta chain) was profiled in a study of cytomegalovirus exposure and HLA in healthy donors. Clones were read by immunoSEQ multiplex PCR, and TCRdb kept only the in-frame ones, dropping some. The sample gives about 88,000 clones, roughly 80% of which show up once; about 12% is in the top ten. The CDR3 length is 16 residues. The V segment lost 5 bases and the J segment 5 bases; nucleotides outside the gene matches: 7. Looked up from germline, CDR1 is SSHAT and CDR2 is FNYEAQ (reference sequence). Notes on this clone: Its target is not known.

General study results and limits: The study labeled under 200 TCR beta chains cytomegalovirus-associated.

The specimen was PBMCs. The chain links TRBV7-7 to TRBJ2-5, with 14 positions matching TRBD2. The TCR was taken from a young woman in good health and CMV-seropositive. The CDR3 coding sequence is TGTGCCAGCAGCCCCGGACTAGCGGGGGGACGGGAGACCCAGTACTTC. It is translated as CASSPGLAGGRETQYF.